The clone carrying this TCR beta chain was counted only a few times. Its antigen is currently unknown. These data are taken from a study of cytomegalovirus exposure and HLA in healthy donors. General study findings and limits: One cluster of highly shared sequence variants probably arose as a sequencing artifact. Associated with HLA alleles at 0.05 false discovery rate in a later analysis were 16,951 TCR beta sequences. TCR beta chains numbering under 200 were designated cytomegalovirus-associated.

Trimming pared 1 base from V and 2 bases from J, leaving 12 bases between. The CDR3 loop spans 15 amino acids. Per germline, CDR1 MGHRA and CDR2 YSYEKL. 60 Vbeta and 13 Jbeta primers were used in PCR. Here immunoSEQ multiplex PCR was the method, and the copy in TCRdb shows in-frame clones only, minus some. The sample includes under 150,000 clones, 70% to 85% of them seen just once. V and J are TRBV4-1 and TRBJ2-7; D remains ambiguous. The clonotype was recovered from a boy aged 5-17 years in good health and CMV-seronegative. Material: PBMCs. In DNA, the CDR3 is TGCGCCAGCAGCCAAGGGAACAGCTTTCCCTACGAGCAGTACTTC. Protein: CASSQGNSFPYEQYF.